This T cell receptor beta chain appears in the sequencing data of a study of blood T cell repertoires in COVID-19 (TCRdb year 2020). Describing the broader study: Samples from collaborators originated in the United States, Italy and Spain and spanned both the acute and convalescent phases of COVID-19. Sample metadata almost always included a de-identified subject ID, COVID-19 status, age in years and sex. HLA class I and class II types, where available, came from metadata supplied by the sample provider rather than from assay-based typing. A freely available public database, intended as a resource for researchers studying the immune response to SARS-CoV-2, is where the repertoires were released. Subjects who had been exposed to COVID-19, were actively infected with it, or had recovered from it provided the deeply sampled blood TCRbeta repertoires that made up the dataset. Samples came from the ongoing ImmuneRACE study (first 160 participants) plus 1,254 subjects from 6 global collaborators. The prospective study material was composed of cDNA or gDNA derived from T cells, B-cell-depleted T cells, or PBMCs. General conclusions and limits of the study: How much clinical and demographic metadata was included differed by source and by participant, and the metadata was provided uncurated.

In the prospective study, participants were roughly 18 to 95 years old, resided in 25 or so geographic areas of the United States, and were enrolled through a virtual design. To assign participants to cohorts, the prospective study relied on clinical history that participants themselves reported in a screening survey and a study questionnaire. Recovered participants in ImmuneRACE Cohort 3 were defined by two consecutive negative NP/OP PCR tests, clearance by a healthcare professional, or resolution of symptoms. In the prospective study, whole blood, serum and a nasopharyngeal or oropharyngeal swab were collected from each participant by mobile phlebotomists. Additional blood draws and questionnaires over an approximately two-month period could optionally be provided by prospective study participants. Prospective study blood samples were shipped either frozen or at room temperature before DNA extraction.

This clone was counted only a few times. Its target antigen remains unknown. No quality values exist for individual bases; no much larger clone is one base distant. The immunoSEQ Assay, a bias-controlled multiplex PCR, was used to amplify TCRbeta CDR3 regions from genomic DNA. In the authors' own workflow: Within the assay, amplification of reference gene primers was used to estimate how many nucleated cells each sample contained. Sequence reads were collapsed and filtered to measure the absolute abundance of every unique TCRbeta CDR3 rearrangement. For each sample, productive Simpson clonality was calculated as the square root of Simpson's diversity index across productive rearrangements. The immuneACCESS repertoire file appears here via TCRdb, limited to in-frame rearrangements. These files lack a portion of the clones; in checked studies, under half of the deficit traces to unresolved V genes, and the cause of the others is not known. V, J and clone size are taken as reported in that table, and D and trimming were inferred from the DNA itself. The table for this sample lists roughly 330,000 clones; 85% to 90% of them were counted only once. Less than 11% of the sample is held by the ten biggest clonotypes.

What was sequenced was PBMCs or T cells enriched from blood (not recorded which). This clonotype was obtained from a woman under 30 who had recovered from COVID-19.

The DNA reads TGTGCCAGCAGCCAATCCTCCCTGGGGCAAATATCCTACAATGAGCAGTTCTTC. It encodes CASSQSSLGQISYNEQFF. The rearranged segments are TRBV3-1 (or the pseudogene TRBV3-2) and TRBJ2-1; perhaps TRBD1 is the D gene, with 5 bases matching. From the germline V gene (reference sequence), CDR1 is LGHDT and CDR2 is YNNKEL. V is cut by 2 bases and J by 1 base, and the space between the germline ends is 18 bases. The CDR3, from cysteine to phenylalanine, totals 18 residues. Here the CDR3 DNA is all that survives: 54 bases in frame from base 1.